Listed below are T cell receptor beta chains from one sample, sequenced in a study of T cell repertoires in cytomegalovirus infection. A single record per CDR3 protein comes from TCRdb applying MiXCR to the reads. This sample has approximately 310,000 distinct CDR3 sequences, with just under 25% found just once. No antigen has been assigned to these receptors. Sequencing used cultured PBMCs, obtained from culture after CMV antigen stimulation. The receptors originated from a human donor in good health (CMV status not recorded). Some clones in this sample may be carry-over from other donors' samples. CDR3s include the opening cysteine and the closing phenylalanine or tryptophan. The D gene is left open where the match is weak. Size is omitted from some rows. Given values are once, few, many or a class for expanded clones.

abundance: -; d_gene: -; v_gene: TRBV11-3; j_gene: TRBJ2-5; CDR3nt: TGTGCCAGCAGCCGCATGGAAGTGCAAGAGACCCAGTACTTC; CDR3aa: CASSRMEVQETQYF
abundance: -; d_gene: TRBD1; v_gene: TRBV11-2; j_gene: TRBJ2-5; CDR3nt: TGTGCCAGCAGCTTTGGGGACAGGGGTATCGAGACCCAGTACTTC; CDR3aa: CASSFGDRGIETQYF
abundance: -; d_gene: -; v_gene: TRBV4-2; j_gene: TRBJ2-3; CDR3nt: TGTGCCAGCAGCGAACGGACTGGTCACACAGATACGCAGTATTTT; CDR3aa: CASSERTGHTDTQYF
abundance: -; d_gene: -; v_gene: TRBV12-3/TRBV12-4; j_gene: TRBJ1-6; CDR3nt: TGTGCCAGCAGTTTAGCGCGACCTACCTCACCCCTCCACTTT; CDR3aa: CASSLARPTSPLHF
abundance: once; d_gene: TRBD2; v_gene: TRBV7-2; j_gene: TRBJ2-5; CDR3nt: TGTGCCAGCAGCTTAGACAGCGGGAGGAGGGAGACCCAGTACTTC; CDR3aa: CASSLDSGRRETQYF
abundance: few; d_gene: TRBD1; v_gene: TRBV7-3; j_gene: TRBJ1-1; CDR3nt: TGTGCCAGCAGCTTATCAGGGGGCGCGGGCACTGAAGCTTTCTTT; CDR3aa: CASSLSGGAGTEAFF
abundance: many; d_gene: TRBD2; v_gene: TRBV7-2; j_gene: TRBJ2-1; CDR3nt: TGTGCCAGCAGCTTAAAAGCGGGAGGGCCAAATGAGCAGTTCTTC; CDR3aa: CASSLKAGGPNEQFF
abundance: many; d_gene: -; v_gene: TRBV7-8; j_gene: TRBJ2-7; CDR3nt: TGTGCCAGCAGACGGGGGACTCGGCCACATTTAAGCTCCTACGAGCAGTACTTC; CDR3aa: CASRRGTRPHLSSYEQYF
abundance: once; d_gene: TRBD2; v_gene: TRBV7-2; j_gene: TRBJ2-3; CDR3nt: TGTGCCAGCAGCTCCCCGGGACTAGCGGGAGTACGAGATACGCAGTATTTT; CDR3aa: CASSSPGLAGVRDTQYF
abundance: many; d_gene: TRBD2; v_gene: TRBV7-9; j_gene: TRBJ2-7; CDR3nt: TGTGCCAGCAGCTCCTCCGGGACTAGCGGGAAGAATCGCTACGAGCAGTACTTC; CDR3aa: CASSSSGTSGKNRYEQYF
abundance: -; d_gene: TRBD2; v_gene: TRBV6-2/TRBV6-3; j_gene: TRBJ2-1; CDR3nt: TGTGCCAGCAGTTACGAGACTAGCGGGAGTGTTTCCTACAATGAGCAGTTCTTC; CDR3aa: CASSYETSGSVSYNEQFF
abundance: few; d_gene: -; v_gene: TRBV6-1; j_gene: TRBJ1-6; CDR3nt: TGTGCCAGCAGTGAAGCGGGAGGGTTTGATTCACCCCTCCACTTT; CDR3aa: CASSEAGGFDSPLHF
abundance: -; d_gene: -; v_gene: TRBV28; j_gene: TRBJ2-6; CDR3nt: TGTGCCAGCAGTTTCCAGGGTATCTCTGGGGCCAACGTCCTGACTTTC; CDR3aa: CASSFQGISGANVLTF
abundance: -; d_gene: TRBD2; v_gene: TRBV5-8; j_gene: TRBJ2-1; CDR3nt: TGTGCCAGCAGCTTGGAGCAGCGGGGAGAGCAGTTCTTC; CDR3aa: CASSLEQRGEQFF
abundance: -; d_gene: -; v_gene: TRBV6-1; j_gene: TRBJ2-1; CDR3nt: TGTGCCAGCAGCCGACTAGCCTACAATGAGCAGTTCTTC; CDR3aa: CASSRLAYNEQFF
abundance: -; d_gene: -; v_gene: TRBV7-8; j_gene: TRBJ2-2; CDR3nt: TGTGCCAGCAGCTTAGGGACTTCCCCCACCGGGGAGCTGTTTTTT; CDR3aa: CASSLGTSPTGELFF
abundance: few; d_gene: TRBD2; v_gene: TRBV11-2; j_gene: TRBJ2-5; CDR3nt: TGTGCCAGCAGCTTGAGGGGTCTAGCGGGAGTAGAGACCCAGTACTTC; CDR3aa: CASSLRGLAGVETQYF
abundance: many; d_gene: -; v_gene: TRBV28; j_gene: TRBJ1-2; CDR3nt: TGTGCCAGCAGTTTAAATGTTTGGGAGGAGGACTATGGCTACACCTTC; CDR3aa: CASSLNVWEEDYGYTF
abundance: many; d_gene: -; v_gene: TRBV19; j_gene: TRBJ2-1; CDR3nt: TGTGCCAGTAGTATCAGGGGTGCTGAGCAGTTCTTC; CDR3aa: CASSIRGAEQFF
abundance: many; d_gene: -; v_gene: TRBV7-6; j_gene: TRBJ2-5; CDR3nt: TGTGCCAGCAGCCCTGGACTCACGGAGACCCAGTACTTC; CDR3aa: CASSPGLTETQYF
abundance: -; d_gene: -; v_gene: TRBV27; j_gene: TRBJ1-6; CDR3nt: TGTGCCAGCACCCCGACAAGCCGGGGTTCACCCCTCCACTTT; CDR3aa: CASTPTSRGSPLHF
abundance: -; d_gene: TRBD1; v_gene: TRBV28; j_gene: TRBJ2-3; CDR3nt: TGTGCCAGCAGTTTCGGGGGACAGGGGCCAGATACGCAGTATTTT; CDR3aa: CASSFGGQGPDTQYF
abundance: -; d_gene: -; v_gene: TRBV7-2; j_gene: TRBJ2-5; CDR3nt: TGTGCCAGCAGCCGCCGCGTGACAGAGACCCAGTACTTC; CDR3aa: CASSRRVTETQYF
abundance: -; d_gene: -; v_gene: TRBV3-1; j_gene: TRBJ2-7; CDR3nt: TGTGCCAGCAGCCAAAGTCCCCAGCTGCTGGCCTACGAGCAGTACTTC; CDR3aa: CASSQSPQLLAYEQYF
abundance: few; d_gene: TRBD2; v_gene: TRBV28; j_gene: TRBJ2-7; CDR3nt: TGTGCCAGCAGTTTCCGGCGGGAGAGGAACGAGCAGTACTTC; CDR3aa: CASSFRRERNEQYF
abundance: few; d_gene: -; v_gene: TRBV29-1; j_gene: TRBJ2-1; CDR3nt: TGCAGCGGGGGGTATGAGCAGTTCTTC; CDR3aa: CSGGYEQFF
abundance: -; d_gene: -; v_gene: TRBV2; j_gene: TRBJ1-5; CDR3nt: TGTGCCAGCAGTGAGCAAACAGGGTATCAGCCCCAGCATTTT; CDR3aa: CASSEQTGYQPQHF
abundance: -; d_gene: -; v_gene: TRBV9; j_gene: TRBJ2-1; CDR3nt: TGTGCCAGCAGCGTAGCAACGTCGTCCTACAATGAGCAGTTCTTC; CDR3aa: CASSVATSSYNEQFF
abundance: -; d_gene: TRBD1; v_gene: TRBV12-3/TRBV12-4; j_gene: TRBJ1-2; CDR3nt: TGTGCCAGCAGTTATGGGGGACAGAACTATGGCTACACCTTC; CDR3aa: CASSYGGQNYGYTF
abundance: -; d_gene: -; v_gene: TRBV19; j_gene: TRBJ2-1; CDR3nt: TGTGCCAGTAGTCCCGCCGGGGAGGCCTACTACAATGAGCAGTTCTTC; CDR3aa: CASSPAGEAYYNEQFF
abundance: -; d_gene: TRBD1; v_gene: TRBV27; j_gene: TRBJ2-1; CDR3nt: TGTGCCAGCAGTTTATCTCTAACGGGACAGGGTTGGGATGAGCAGTTCTTC; CDR3aa: CASSLSLTGQGWDEQFF
abundance: many; d_gene: -; v_gene: TRBV7-2; j_gene: TRBJ1-2; CDR3nt: TGTGCCAGCAGCTTAGCTTCTGTTAACTATGGCTACACCTTC; CDR3aa: CASSLASVNYGYTF
abundance: few; d_gene: TRBD1; v_gene: TRBV12-3/TRBV12-4; j_gene: TRBJ1-3; CDR3nt: TGTGCCAGCAGTCGGACGACAGGGGGAAACACCATATATTTT; CDR3aa: CASSRTTGGNTIYF
abundance: few; d_gene: -; v_gene: TRBV24-1; j_gene: TRBJ2-3; CDR3nt: TGTGCCACCAGTGATTTGCAGCGGGCTGACAAGCCAGATACGCAGTATTTT; CDR3aa: CATSDLQRADKPDTQYF
abundance: -; d_gene: TRBD1; v_gene: TRBV6-6; j_gene: TRBJ1-5; CDR3nt: TGTGCCAGCAGTTTAGGACAGGGGGCCTCACGCAATCAGCCCCAGCATTTT; CDR3aa: CASSLGQGASRNQPQHF
abundance: -; d_gene: -; v_gene: TRBV4-1; j_gene: TRBJ2-2; CDR3nt: TGCGCCAGCTCTTCTGGAGGCGGGGAGCTGTTTTTT; CDR3aa: CASSSGGGELFF
abundance: -; d_gene: -; v_gene: TRBV2; j_gene: TRBJ1-5; CDR3nt: TGTGCCAGCAGTGAAGTGGCGGGGAAGACCAATCAGCCCCAGCATTTT; CDR3aa: CASSEVAGKTNQPQHF
abundance: many; d_gene: -; v_gene: TRBV28; j_gene: TRBJ1-1; CDR3nt: TGTGCCAGCGTAGACAGTACTGAAGCTTTCTTT; CDR3aa: CASVDSTEAFF
abundance: many; d_gene: -; v_gene: TRBV7-2; j_gene: TRBJ2-1; CDR3nt: TGTGCCAGCAAACTCCGGGACTCTTACAATGAGCAGTTCTTC; CDR3aa: CASKLRDSYNEQFF
abundance: few; d_gene: -; v_gene: TRBV29-1; j_gene: TRBJ1-1; CDR3nt: TGCAGCGAAGACCCGACAGCCTGGGGCACTGAAGCTTTCTTT; CDR3aa: CSEDPTAWGTEAFF
abundance: many; d_gene: -; v_gene: TRBV7-2; j_gene: TRBJ2-2; CDR3nt: TGTGCCAGCAACCGTGGTGGCCGGGGAGGGCTGTTTTTT; CDR3aa: CASNRGGRGGLFF
abundance: few; d_gene: -; v_gene: TRBV4-3; j_gene: TRBJ1-1; CDR3nt: TGCGCCAGCAGCCCCCCGGGACAGAACACTGAAGCTTTCTTT; CDR3aa: CASSPPGQNTEAFF
abundance: many; d_gene: -; v_gene: TRBV7-2; j_gene: TRBJ2-3; CDR3nt: TGTGCCAGCAGCCCCCGACAAAGCACAGATACGCAGTATTTT; CDR3aa: CASSPRQSTDTQYF
abundance: few; d_gene: -; v_gene: TRBV28; j_gene: TRBJ1-1; CDR3nt: TGTGCCAGCAGTCCTCCCAGTAAGAACACTGAAGCTTTCTTT; CDR3aa: CASSPPSKNTEAFF
abundance: few; d_gene: TRBD1; v_gene: TRBV18; j_gene: TRBJ2-1; CDR3nt: TGTGCCAGCTCACCGACAGGGGGCCAACACAATGAGCAGTTCTTC; CDR3aa: CASSPTGGQHNEQFF
abundance: many; d_gene: -; v_gene: TRBV12-3/TRBV12-4; j_gene: TRBJ1-1; CDR3nt: TGTGCCAGCAGACGGGGAGTGGAGGGGCTCATGAACACTGAAGCTTTCTTT; CDR3aa: CASRRGVEGLMNTEAFF